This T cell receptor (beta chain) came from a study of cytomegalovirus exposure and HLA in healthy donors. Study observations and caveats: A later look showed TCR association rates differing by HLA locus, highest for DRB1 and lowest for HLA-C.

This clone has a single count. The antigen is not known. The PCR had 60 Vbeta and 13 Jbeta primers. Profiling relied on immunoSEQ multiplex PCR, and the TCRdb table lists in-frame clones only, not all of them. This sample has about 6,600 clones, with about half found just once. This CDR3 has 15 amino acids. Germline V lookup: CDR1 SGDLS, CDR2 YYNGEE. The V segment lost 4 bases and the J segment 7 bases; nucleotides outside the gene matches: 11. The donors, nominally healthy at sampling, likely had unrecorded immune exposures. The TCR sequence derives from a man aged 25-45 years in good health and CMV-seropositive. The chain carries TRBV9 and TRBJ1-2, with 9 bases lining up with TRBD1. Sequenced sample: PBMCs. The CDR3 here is CASSPSGQGSAGYTF. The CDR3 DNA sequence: TGTGCCAGCAGCCCCTCGGGACAGGGATCTGCTGGCTACACCTTC.